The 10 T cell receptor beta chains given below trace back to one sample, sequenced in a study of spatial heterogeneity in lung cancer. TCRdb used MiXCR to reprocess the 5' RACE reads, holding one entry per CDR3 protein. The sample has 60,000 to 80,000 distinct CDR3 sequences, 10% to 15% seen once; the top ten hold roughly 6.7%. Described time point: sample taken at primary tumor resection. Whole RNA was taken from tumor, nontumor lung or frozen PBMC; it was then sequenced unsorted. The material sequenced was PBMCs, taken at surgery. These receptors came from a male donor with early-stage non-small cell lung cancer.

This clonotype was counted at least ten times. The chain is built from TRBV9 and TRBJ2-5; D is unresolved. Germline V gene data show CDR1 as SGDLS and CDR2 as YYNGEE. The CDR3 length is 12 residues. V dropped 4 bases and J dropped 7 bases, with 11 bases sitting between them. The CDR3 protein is CASSSTGGTQYF. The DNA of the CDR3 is TGTGCCAGCAGCTCTACTGGTGGGACCCAGTACTTC.

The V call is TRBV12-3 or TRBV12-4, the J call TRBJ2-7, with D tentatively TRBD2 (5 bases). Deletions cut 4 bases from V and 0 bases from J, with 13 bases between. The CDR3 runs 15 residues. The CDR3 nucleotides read TGTGCCAGCAGTTCGTCGGGGATCAGCTCCTACGAGCAGTACTTC. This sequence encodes CASSSSGISSYEQYF.

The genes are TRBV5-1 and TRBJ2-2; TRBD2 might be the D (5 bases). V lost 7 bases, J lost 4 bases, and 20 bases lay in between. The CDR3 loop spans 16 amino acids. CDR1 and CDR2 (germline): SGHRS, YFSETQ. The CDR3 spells CASSANIPAGTGELFF. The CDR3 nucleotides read TGCGCCAGCTCAGCGAACATCCCGGCGGGCACCGGGGAGCTGTTTTTT. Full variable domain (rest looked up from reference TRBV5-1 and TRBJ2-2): KAGVTQTPRYLIKTRGQQVTLSCSPISGHRSVSWYQQTPGQGLQFLFEYFSETQRNKGNFPGRFSGRQFSNSRSEMNVSTLELGDSALYLCASSANIPAGTGELFFGEGSRLTVL.

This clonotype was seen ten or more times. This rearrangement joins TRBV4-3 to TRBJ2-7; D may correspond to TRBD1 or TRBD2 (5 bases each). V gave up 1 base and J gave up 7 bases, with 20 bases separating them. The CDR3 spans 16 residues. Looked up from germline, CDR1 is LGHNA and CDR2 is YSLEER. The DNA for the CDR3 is TGCGCCAGCAGCCAAGTGAGTGGTCTGGGGGTCGGAGAGCAGTACTTC. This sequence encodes CASSQVSGLGVGEQYF.

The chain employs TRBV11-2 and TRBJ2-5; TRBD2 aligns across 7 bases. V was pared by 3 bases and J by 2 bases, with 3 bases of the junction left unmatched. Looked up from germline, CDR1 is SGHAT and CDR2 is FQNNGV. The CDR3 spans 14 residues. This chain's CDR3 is CASSFRTRQETQYF. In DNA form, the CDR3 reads TGTGCCAGCAGCTTCCGGACTAGGCAAGAGACCCAGTACTTC.

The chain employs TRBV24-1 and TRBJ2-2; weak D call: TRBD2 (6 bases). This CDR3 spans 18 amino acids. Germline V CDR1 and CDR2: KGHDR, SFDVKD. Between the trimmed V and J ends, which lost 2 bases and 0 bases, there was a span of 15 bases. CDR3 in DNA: TGTGCCACCAGTGATTCTGGGAGGAGAATCGCGAACACCGGGGAGCTGTTTTTT. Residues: CATSDSGRRIANTGELFF.

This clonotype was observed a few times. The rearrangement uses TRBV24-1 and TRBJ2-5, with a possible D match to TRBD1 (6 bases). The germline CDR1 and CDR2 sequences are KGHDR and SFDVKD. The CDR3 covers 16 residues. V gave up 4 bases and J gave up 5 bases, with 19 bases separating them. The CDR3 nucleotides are TGTGCCACCAGTGACCAATGGGACCGTCAGGGGGAGACCCAGTACTTC. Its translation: CATSDQWDRQGETQYF.

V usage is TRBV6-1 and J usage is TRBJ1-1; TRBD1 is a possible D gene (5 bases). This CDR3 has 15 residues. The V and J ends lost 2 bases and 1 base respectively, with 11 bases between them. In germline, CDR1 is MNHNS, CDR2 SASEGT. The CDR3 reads CASSERRQSNTEAFF. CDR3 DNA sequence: TGTGCCAGCAGTGAAAGGAGACAGTCGAACACTGAAGCTTTCTTT.

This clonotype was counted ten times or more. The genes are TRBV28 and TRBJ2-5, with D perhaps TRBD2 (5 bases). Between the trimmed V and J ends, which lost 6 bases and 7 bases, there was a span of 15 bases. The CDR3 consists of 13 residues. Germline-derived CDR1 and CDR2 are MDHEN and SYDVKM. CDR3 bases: TGTGCCAGCAGCCTCGGGGTACCGGTGACCCAGTACTTC. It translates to CASSLGVPVTQYF. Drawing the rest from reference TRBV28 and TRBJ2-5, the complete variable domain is DVKVTQSSRYLVKRTGEKVFLECVQDMDHENMFWYRQDPGLGLRLIYFSYDVKMKEKGDIPEGYSVSREKKERFSLILESASTNQTSMYLCASSLGVPVTQYFGPGTRLLVL.

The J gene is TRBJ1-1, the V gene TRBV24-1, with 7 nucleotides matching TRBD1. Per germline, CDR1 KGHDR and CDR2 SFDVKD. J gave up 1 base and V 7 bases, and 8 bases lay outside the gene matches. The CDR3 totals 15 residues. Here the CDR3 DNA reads TGTGCCACCAGAGGAAAACAGGGGACGAACACTGAAGCTTTCTTT. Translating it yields CATRGKQGTNTEAFF.